By frequency in the sample, the clone carrying this T cell receptor beta chain is medium-sized (0.01 to 0.1%). In the original workflow: Cell counts per sample came from amplifying reference gene primers. TCRdb keeps only in-frame clones here, not all; method: immunoSEQ multiplex PCR. V, J and clone size are taken as reported in that table, and D and trimming were inferred from the DNA itself. The sample shows about 50,000 clones, 88% of them seen only once. The data were taken from a study of blood T cell repertoires in COVID-19. Input material: peripheral blood. This TCR derives from a human donor with active COVID-19. The donor label of this sample is uncertain.

CDR3 DNA: TGTGCCAGCAGCCTAAGGACTAGCGGGGGCCTCAGAGGGGAGCTGTTTTTT. It encodes CASSLRTSGGLRGELFF. This chain connects TRBV4-2 to TRBJ2-2; TRBD2 matches at 13 bases. The V gene end was trimmed by 4 bases and the J gene end by 8 bases; junction bases not matched to a gene: 10. Germline CDR1 and CDR2: LGHNA and YNFKEQ. This CDR3 comprises 17 residues.